What follows are 10 T cell receptor beta chains derived from one specimen sequenced in a study of blood T cell repertoires in COVID-19. Data came from immunoSEQ multiplex PCR; TCRdb stores just in-frame clones and leaves some out. The sample includes roughly 180,000 clones, roughly 83% of them seen just once. Material for sequencing was peripheral blood. The receptors originated from a middle-aged woman with COVID-19, enrolled during active disease.

The chain joins TRBV28 to TRBJ1-1; TRBD1 is a possible D gene (5 bases). The ends were cut back, 1 base at V and 0 bases at J, with 9 bases in the middle. The germline V gene encodes CDR1 MDHEN and CDR2 SYDVKM. The CDR3 consists of 15 residues. The CDR3 sequence is CASSLFRVLNTEAFF. The CDR3 DNA follows: TGTGCCAGCAGTTTATTCAGGGTCTTGAACACTGAAGCTTTCTTT.

The table lists this clone with a count of one. The J gene is TRBJ2-3, the V gene TRBV6-5, with 11 bases that match TRBD2. The CDR3 is made up of 14 amino acids. V gave up 8 bases and J gave up 2 bases; unmatched junction bases: 3. CDR1 and CDR2 (germline): MNHEY, SVGAGI. CDR3 region: CASGTSGFTDTQYF. CDR3 nucleotide sequence: TGTGCCAGCGGGACTAGCGGTTTCACAGATACGCAGTATTTT.

The rearrangement links TRBV12-3 or TRBV12-4 to TRBJ2-7; weak D call: TRBD1 (5 bases). The V end lost 0 bases, the J end lost 3 bases, and 6 bases lay between the germline ends. CDR3 length: 13 residues. CDR3 in DNA: TGTGCCAGCAGTTTAGCTGGACACTACGAGCAGTACTTC. Residues: CASSLAGHYEQYF.

Only a few counts were recorded for this clone. The chain recombines TRBV29-1 with TRBJ1-1; 7 bases are shared with TRBD1. V gave up 4 bases and J gave up 5 bases; unmatched junction bases: 7. The CDR3 is made up of 13 amino acids. In germline, CDR1 is SQVTM, CDR2 ANQGSEA. The CDR3 loop reads CSVGGQRRTEAFF. The CDR3, as DNA: TGCAGCGTTGGGGGACAGAGGAGAACTGAAGCTTTCTTT.

In DNA, the CDR3 is TGTGCCAGCAGTTTACCAGGGTTTCCTGTCACTGAAGCTTTCTTT. Protein: CASSLPGFPVTEAFF. The V gene is TRBV27, the J gene TRBJ1-1, with a tentative D call TRBD1 (5 bases). The V end was cut by 2 bases, the J end by 4 bases, with 14 bases between. CDR3 length: 15 amino acids. Germline V gives CDR1 MNHEY, CDR2 SMNVEV (reference sequence).

This chain links TRBV11-2 with TRBJ2-2; D is undetermined. V lost 1 base and J lost 9, with 9 bases in between. Germline loops: CDR1 SGHAT, CDR2 FQNNGV. This CDR3 contains 13 residues. CDR3 sequence reads: CASSLGQTRELFF. CDR3 DNA sequence: TGTGCCAGCAGCTTAGGACAAACCAGGGAGCTGTTTTTT.

The chain uses TRBV7-8 and TRBJ2-3; tentatively, D is TRBD1 (5 bases). In germline, CDR1 is SGHVS, CDR2 FQNEAQ. The V end was cut by 4 bases, the J end by 6 bases, with 17 bases between. The length of the CDR3 is 15 residues. The DNA for the CDR3 is TGTGCCAGCAGCTCGCGTCAGGGTTTAACGGATACGCAGTATTTT. Amino acids: CASSSRQGLTDTQYF.

This chain joins TRBV5-5 and TRBJ1-2, with 7 bases identical to TRBD1. Germline assignment: CDR1 SGHKS and CDR2 YYEKEE (reference sequence). The ends lost 7 bases at V and 2 bases at J; junction bases unmatched: 11. This CDR3 has 15 amino acids. CDR3 loop: CASWDLGQLNYGYTF. In nucleotides, the CDR3 is TGTGCCAGCTGGGATCTGGGACAGCTCAACTATGGCTACACCTTC.

The CDR3 is CASSFYGVGQPQHF. Written as DNA, the CDR3 is TGTGCCAGCAGTTTTTACGGGGTAGGTCAGCCCCAGCATTTT. This rearrangement joins TRBV28 to TRBJ1-5; D not certain. Germline loops: CDR1 MDHEN, CDR2 SYDVKM. The V end was cut by 3 bases, the J end by 6 bases, with 12 bases between. The CDR3 length is 14 residues.

J is TRBJ2-7 and V is TRBV9; D possibly corresponds to TRBD2 (6 bases). In germline, CDR1 is SGDLS, CDR2 YYNGEE. Deletions cut 2 bases from V and 5 bases from J, with 14 bases between. This CDR3 contains 14 residues. CDR3 DNA: TGTGCCAGCAGCGTTGGAGGGTCCAGCGACGAGCAGTACTTC. Encoded protein: CASSVGGSSDEQYF.